This T cell receptor (beta chain) was documented in a study of blood T cell repertoires in COVID-19. About the research overall: Both acute and convalescent COVID-19 samples were obtained from the United States, Italy and Spain. From T cells, B-cell-depleted T cells, or PBMCs came the material, which was cDNA or gDNA.

The repertoire was sequenced with immunoSEQ multiplex PCR; TCRdb's copy has only in-frame clones and lacks some. The sample records under 250,000 clones, about four fifths being singletons. CDR1 is SQVTM and CDR2 is ANQGSEA in the germline V gene. This CDR3 is 12 amino acids long. J was trimmed by 5 bases and V by 4 bases; bases with no gene match: 2. The chain is built from TRBV29-1 and TRBJ1-5; 7 bases fit TRBD1. Sequenced sample: peripheral blood. The origin of this receptor is a young woman with acute or convalescent COVID-19. The CDR3 nucleotides read TGCAGCGTTGGGACAGGAGATCAGCCCCAGCATTTT. Amino acid sequence: CSVGTGDQPQHF.